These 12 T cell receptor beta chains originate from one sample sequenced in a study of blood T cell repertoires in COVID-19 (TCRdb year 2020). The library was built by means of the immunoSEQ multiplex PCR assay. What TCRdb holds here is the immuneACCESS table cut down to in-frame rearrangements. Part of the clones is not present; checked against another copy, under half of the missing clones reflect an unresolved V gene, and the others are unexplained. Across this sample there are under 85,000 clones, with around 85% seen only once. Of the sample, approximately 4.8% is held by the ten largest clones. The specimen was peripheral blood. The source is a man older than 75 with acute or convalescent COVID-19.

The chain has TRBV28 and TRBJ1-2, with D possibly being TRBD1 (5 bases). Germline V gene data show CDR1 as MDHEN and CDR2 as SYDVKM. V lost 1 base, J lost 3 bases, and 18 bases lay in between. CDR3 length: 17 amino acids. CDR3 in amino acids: CASSLSREIGSDYGYTF. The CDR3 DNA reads TGTGCCAGCAGTTTATCCAGGGAAATTGGTTCCGACTATGGCTACACCTTC.

Written as DNA, the CDR3 is TGTGCCAGCAGTTTACTTCAGGGGGGTGCTGAAGCTTTCTTT. Protein sequence: CASSLLQGGAEAFF. V is TRBV28 and J is TRBJ1-1; 7 positions agree with TRBD1. The CDR3 loop spans 14 amino acids. The V gene end was trimmed by 2 bases and the J gene end by 6 bases; junction bases not matched to a gene: 6. Germline values: CDR1 MDHEN, CDR2 SYDVKM.

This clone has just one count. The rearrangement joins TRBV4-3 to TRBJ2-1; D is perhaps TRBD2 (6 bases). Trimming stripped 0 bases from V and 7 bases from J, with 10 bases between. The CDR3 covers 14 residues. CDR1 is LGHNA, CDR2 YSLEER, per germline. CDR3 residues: CASSQDYAGNEQFF. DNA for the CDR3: TGCGCCAGCAGCCAAGATTATGCGGGGAATGAGCAGTTCTTC.

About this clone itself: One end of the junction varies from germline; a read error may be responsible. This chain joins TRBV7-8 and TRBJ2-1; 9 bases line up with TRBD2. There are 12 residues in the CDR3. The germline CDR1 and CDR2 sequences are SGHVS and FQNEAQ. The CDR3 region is CASSWTSDSGIF. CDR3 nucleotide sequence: TGTGCCAGCAGCTGGACTAGCGACTCAGGTATCTTC.

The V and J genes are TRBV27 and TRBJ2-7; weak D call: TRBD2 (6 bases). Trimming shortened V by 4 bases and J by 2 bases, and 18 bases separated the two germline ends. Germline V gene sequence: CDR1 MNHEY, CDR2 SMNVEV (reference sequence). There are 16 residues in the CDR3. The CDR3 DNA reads TGTGCCAGCAGTTCCTCCGGGGGTTATTACCCCTACGAGCAGTACTTC. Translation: CASSSSGGYYPYEQYF.

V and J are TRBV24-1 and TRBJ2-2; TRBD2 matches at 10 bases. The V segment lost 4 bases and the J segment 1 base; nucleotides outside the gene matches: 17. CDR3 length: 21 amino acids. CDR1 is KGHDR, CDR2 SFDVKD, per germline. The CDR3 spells CATSDSALTSAGGLNTGELFF. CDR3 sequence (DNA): TGTGCCACCAGTGACTCGGCCCTTACATCAGCGGGAGGGTTGAACACCGGGGAGCTGTTTTTT.

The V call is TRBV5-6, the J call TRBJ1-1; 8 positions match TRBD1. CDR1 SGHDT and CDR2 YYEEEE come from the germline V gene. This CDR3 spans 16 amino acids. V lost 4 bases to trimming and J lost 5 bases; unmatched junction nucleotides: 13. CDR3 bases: TGTGCCAGCAGCCAGGGGACAGGTGGGGGTAGTACTGAAGCTTTCTTT. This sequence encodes CASSQGTGGGSTEAFF.

The CDR3, as DNA: TGTGCCTGGAGTGTTGGCAGCAATGAGCAGTTCTTC. Translation gives CAWSVGSNEQFF. This chain links TRBV30 with TRBJ2-1, with D unclear. Trimming removed 0 bases from V and 6 bases from J, with 6 bases in between. The CDR3 contains 12 residues. Germline loops: CDR1 GTSNPN, CDR2 SVGIG (reference sequence).

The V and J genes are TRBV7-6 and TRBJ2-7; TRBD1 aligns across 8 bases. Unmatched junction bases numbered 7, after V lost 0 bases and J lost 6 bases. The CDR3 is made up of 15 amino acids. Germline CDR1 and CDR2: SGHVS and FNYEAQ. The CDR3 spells CASSLASGQGSEQYF. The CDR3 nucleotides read TGTGCCAGCAGCTTAGCCTCTGGACAGGGTTCCGAGCAGTACTTC.

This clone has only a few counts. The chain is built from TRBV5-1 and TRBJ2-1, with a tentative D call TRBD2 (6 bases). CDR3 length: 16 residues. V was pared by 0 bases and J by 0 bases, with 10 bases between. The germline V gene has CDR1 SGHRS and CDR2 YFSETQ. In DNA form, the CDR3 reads TGCGCCAGCAGCTTGGTTCCCGGGAGCTCCTACAATGAGCAGTTCTTC. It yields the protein CASSLVPGSSYNEQFF.

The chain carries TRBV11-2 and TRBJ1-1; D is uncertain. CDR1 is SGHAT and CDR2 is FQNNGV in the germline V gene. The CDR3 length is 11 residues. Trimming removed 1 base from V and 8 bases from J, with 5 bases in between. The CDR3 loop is CASSLAREAFF. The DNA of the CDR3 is TGTGCCAGCAGCTTAGCCAGGGAAGCTTTCTTT.

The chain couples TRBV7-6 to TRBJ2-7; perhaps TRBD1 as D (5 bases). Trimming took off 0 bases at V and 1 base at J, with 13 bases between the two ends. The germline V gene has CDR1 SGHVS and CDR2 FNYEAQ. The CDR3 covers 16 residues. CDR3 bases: TGTGCCAGCAGCTTAGCGGGGCTGGGGCTATCCTACGAGCAGTACTTC. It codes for CASSLAGLGLSYEQYF.